This T cell receptor beta chain originates from a study of identifying expanded T cells in peripheral blood. Some clones are missing from TCRdb's copy, which holds only in-frame ones; the method was immunoSEQ multiplex PCR. The repertoire holds around 100,000 clones, with approximately 90% as singletons. During the collection period, no donor immune events like infections were recorded. Study-wide results and caveats: Clone count variance between approximately 2-week samples rose with total template count. Over two and four weeks, about 15 and 19 clones changed, versus roughly 1.1 between replicates.

As regards this clone: The antigen is unknown.

The receptor was isolated from a person between 18 and 69 years old in good health. Sequencing was done on a sample of blood.

CDR3 region: CASSYDRQETQYF. The CDR3 DNA reads as TGCGCCAGCAGCTATGACAGACAAGAGACCCAGTACTTC. J is TRBJ2-5 and V is TRBV5-1, with a weak D call TRBD1 (5 bases). Trimming removed 3 bases at V and 2 bases at J, with 8 bases between. The CDR3 totals 13 residues. Germline V gene sequence: CDR1 SGHRS, CDR2 YFSETQ.